Shown below are 6 T cell receptor beta chains from a single sample sequenced in a study of shared clonotypes between healthy human individuals. Profiled with immunoSEQ multiplex PCR; TCRdb holds only in-frame clones, not every one. This table holds around 1.9 million clones, roughly 91% found once. CD45RO-negative, CCR7-positively selected cells formed the naive CD8 fraction, excluding terminally differentiated effector memory CD45RA+ cells. The sequencing input was naive CD8+ T cells from PBMCs. These receptors were collected from a man aged 18 to 35 in good health. Some clones in this sample may be carry-over from other donors' samples.

This clone was seen only once. Here the CDR3 reads CASSIGTGGAGNTIYF. DNA for the CDR3: TGTGCCAGTAGTATAGGCACTGGAGGCGCTGGAAACACCATATATTTT. The rearrangement links TRBV19 to TRBJ1-3; D is ambiguous. Germline V gives CDR1 LNHDA, CDR2 SQIVND (reference sequence). The CDR3 consists of 16 residues. The ends were cut back, 1 base at V and 2 bases at J, with 12 bases in the middle.

CDR3 nucleotide sequence: TGTGCCAGCAGTTACCCCAGGACCGGGAGGGGGACCCAGTACTTC. Its protein product is CASSYPRTGRGTQYF. This sequence joins TRBV6-5 and TRBJ2-5; 8 nucleotides align to TRBD2. CDR3 length equals 15 residues. Trimming at V came to 2 bases and at J to 7 bases, leaving 9 bases not matched to a gene. Germline CDR1 reads MNHEY; CDR2 reads SVGAGI.

The CDR3 DNA is TGCGCCAGCAGTGGACTAGCGGGAGGGCCCTCACAAGAGACCCAGTACTTC. Residues: CASSGLAGGPSQETQYF. The V call is TRBV4-1, the J call TRBJ2-5; 15 positions match TRBD2. Germline assignment: CDR1 MGHRA and CDR2 YSYEKL. V was clipped by 6 bases and J by 2 bases; unmatched bases: 7. The CDR3 consists of 17 residues.

As regards this clone: Distinct nucleotide sequences in the sample also encode this CDR3. The gene calls are TRBV7-9 and TRBJ1-5; D gene ambiguous. V was shortened by 2 bases and J by 1 base, with 6 bases between the two germline ends. CDR1 SEHNR and CDR2 FQNEAQ come from the germline V gene (reference sequence). The CDR3 has 14 residues. The CDR3 DNA sequence: TGTGCCAGCAGCTTACTAGGGAGCAATCAGCCCCAGCATTTT. Translating it yields CASSLLGSNQPQHF. The full variable domain, its missing parts supplied by reference TRBV7-9 and TRBJ1-5, is DTGVSQNPRHKITKRGQNVTFRCDPISEHNRLYWYRQTLGQGPEFLTYFQNEAQLEKSRLLSDRFSAERPKGSFSTLEIQRTEQGDSAMYLCASSLLGSNQPQHFGDGTRLSIL.

The rearrangement joins TRBV7-3 to TRBJ2-1, with D possibly matching TRBD1 (5 bases). Germline V CDR1 and CDR2: SGHTA, FQGTGA. The CDR3 sequence is 13 residues long. V gave up 0 bases and J gave up 8 bases, with 8 bases separating them. This CDR3 is CASSLTRADEQFF. CDR3 coding DNA: TGTGCCAGCAGCTTAACCAGGGCGGATGAGCAGTTCTTC.

The chain employs TRBV27 and TRBJ2-4; D uncertain. The CDR3 sequence is 11 residues long. Trimming pared 9 bases from V and 9 bases from J, leaving 12 bases between. Germline V gene sequence: CDR1 MNHEY, CDR2 SMNVEV (reference sequence). The CDR3 is CASAQLGIQYF. The DNA of the CDR3 is TGTGCCAGTGCCCAATTGGGCATTCAGTACTTC.